These 25 T cell receptor beta chains were sequenced from one sample in a study of cytomegalovirus exposure and HLA in healthy donors. PCR was performed using 60 Vbeta and 13 Jbeta primers. The repertoire was sequenced with immunoSEQ multiplex PCR; TCRdb's copy has only in-frame clones and lacks some. Of fewer than 150,000 clones listed, over 70% are singletons. The material sequenced was PBMCs. Source of these receptors: a man aged 40-49 years in good health and CMV-seropositive.

V gene TRBV5-1 combines with J gene TRBJ1-2; 9 bases are a match to TRBD1. Trimming removed 0 bases from V and 8 bases from J; junction bases left unmatched: 5. There are 14 residues in the CDR3. The V gene's germline CDR1 is SGHRS and CDR2 YFSETQ. The CDR3 sequence is CASSLGQGESGYTF. The CDR3 coding sequence is TGCGCCAGCAGCTTGGGACAGGGGGAAAGCGGCTACACCTTC. The full variable domain, completed using reference TRBV5-1 and TRBJ1-2, is KAGVTQTPRYLIKTRGQQVTLSCSPISGHRSVSWYQQTPGQGLQFLFEYFSETQRNKGNFPGRFSGRQFSNSRSEMNVSTLELGDSALYLCASSLGQGESGYTFGSGTRLTVV.

This chain connects TRBV27 to TRBJ1-2, with D unclear. Germline V gives CDR1 MNHEY, CDR2 SMNVEV (reference sequence). The CDR3 contains 17 residues. Deletions cut 5 bases from V and 1 base from J, with 20 bases between. CDR3 in DNA: TGTGCCAGCAGTCATCTCTCAGTACCCAACTATAACTATGGCTACACCTTC. Translation: CASSHLSVPNYNYGYTF.

The genes are TRBV7-9 and TRBJ2-3, with TRBD2 identical over 8 bases. The CDR3 runs to 15 residues. The V gene's germline CDR1 is SEHNR and CDR2 FQNEAQ (reference sequence). The ends lost 5 bases at V and 4 bases at J; junction bases unmatched: 8. The chain's CDR3 is CASSPSGSKADTQYF. The CDR3 DNA follows: TGTGCCAGCAGCCCAAGCGGGAGTAAGGCAGATACGCAGTATTTT.

The J gene is TRBJ1-3, the V gene TRBV9; no clear D. CDR1 SGDLS and CDR2 YYNGEE come from the germline V gene. The CDR3 has 18 residues. Trimming cost V 0 bases and J 0 bases, with 16 bases left between them. CDR3 amino acids: CASSVDGPSNSSGNTIYF. In DNA form, the CDR3 reads TGTGCCAGCAGCGTAGACGGCCCTTCGAACAGCTCTGGAAACACCATATATTTT.

The chain links TRBV27 to TRBJ2-3; TRBD1 is a possible D gene (5 bases). This CDR3 comprises 15 residues. The V end lost 1 base, the J end lost 1 base, and 9 bases lay between the germline ends. Looked up from germline, CDR1 is MNHEY and CDR2 is SMNVEV (reference sequence). This CDR3 reads CASSLYGAGTDTQYF. In DNA form, the CDR3 reads TGTGCCAGCAGTTTATATGGGGCCGGCACAGATACGCAGTATTTT.

The chain couples TRBV4-1 to TRBJ2-5, with 10 nucleotides matching TRBD2. With 3 bases clipped from V and 5 bases from J, the junction kept 12 bases outside the gene matches. The germline gives CDR1 MGHRA, CDR2 YSYEKL. The CDR3 is made up of 17 amino acids. The CDR3 region has the DNA TGCGCCAGCAGCCATATTGGGCAGCGGGGGGGCCCCGAGACCCAGTACTTC. It specifies CASSHIGQRGGPETQYF.

The V and J genes are TRBV29-1 and TRBJ1-1, with D possibly matching TRBD1 (6 bases). The germline V gene encodes CDR1 SQVTM and CDR2 ANQGSEA. V was clipped by 0 bases and J by 1 base, with 21 bases between them. The CDR3 length is 18 residues. This CDR3 is CSVEDSIFGGRANTEAFF. DNA for the CDR3: TGCAGCGTTGAAGATTCAATCTTTGGGGGCCGTGCGAACACTGAAGCTTTCTTT.

Of note for this clone: One end of the junction does not line up with germline, which may come from a read error. The V gene is TRBV29-1, the J gene TRBJ2-5; a weak D match, TRBD1 (5 bases). The germline gives CDR1 SQVTM, CDR2 ANQGSEA. CDR3 length equals 11 residues. The CDR3 bases are TGCAGCGTTGATGACTCTACAGGCCAAGACTTC. Amino acid sequence: CSVDDSTGQDF. The full variable domain, its missing parts supplied by reference TRBV29-1 and TRBJ2-5, is SAVISQKPSRDICQRGTSLTIQCQVDSQVTMMFWYRQQPGQSLTLIATANQGSEATYESGFVIDKFPISRPNLTFSTLTVSNMSPEDSSIYLCSVDDSTGQDFGPGTRLLVL.

V is TRBV28 and J is TRBJ2-1; 9 bases align to TRBD1. V shed 5 bases and J 6 bases; nucleotides not matched to a gene: 8. CDR3 length: 15 residues. CDR1 is MDHEN and CDR2 is SYDVKM in the germline V gene. The DNA of the CDR3 is TGTGCCAGCAGTGGACCTGGGACAGGGACCAATGAGCAGTTCTTC. Its protein product is CASSGPGTGTNEQFF.

CDR3 region: CASSLDSAGLYDTQYF. CDR3 sequence (DNA): TGTGCCAGCAGCTTAGACTCGGCAGGGTTGTATGATACGCAGTATTTT. V and J are TRBV11-3 and TRBJ2-3, with D maybe TRBD1 (5 bases). V was cut by 0 bases and J by 6 bases, with 16 bases left in between. The germline V gene has CDR1 SGHNT and CDR2 YENEEA. The CDR3 loop spans 16 amino acids.

J is TRBJ1-3 and V is TRBV4-1; TRBD1 might be the D (6 bases). CDR3 length: 16 amino acids. Germline-derived CDR1 and CDR2 are MGHRA and YSYEKL. V was cut by 1 base and J by 1 base, with 11 bases left in between. In DNA, the CDR3 is TGCGCCAGCAGCCAAGTGTCCAGGGGTTCTGGAAACACCATATATTTT. Residues: CASSQVSRGSGNTIYF.

V and J are TRBV6-5 and TRBJ2-1; perhaps TRBD2 as D (5 bases). There are 12 residues in the CDR3. Germline V CDR1 and CDR2: MNHEY, SVGAGI. The V and J ends lost 7 bases and 6 bases respectively, with 10 bases between them. The CDR3 sequence is CASTKGSNEQFF. CDR3 DNA sequence: TGTGCCAGCACCAAAGGGAGCAATGAGCAGTTCTTC.

This chain connects TRBV6-6 to TRBJ1-1; D remains ambiguous. V lost 1 base and J lost 1, with 7 bases in between. The CDR3 is 14 residues long. CDR1 is MNHNY, CDR2 SVGAGI, per germline (reference sequence). DNA of the CDR3: TGTGCCAGCAGTTACTTGTCAGGGAACACTGAAGCTTTCTTT. The encoded protein is CASSYLSGNTEAFF.

This chain uses TRBV4-3 with TRBJ2-3, with TRBD1 identical over 7 bases. V was pared by 0 bases and J by 3 bases, with 9 bases of the junction left unmatched. Germline values: CDR1 LGHNA, CDR2 YSLEER. The CDR3 contains 17 residues. CDR3 amino acids: CASSQDWSGGFTDTQYF. The CDR3 DNA follows: TGCGCCAGCAGCCAAGATTGGTCAGGGGGTTTTACAGATACGCAGTATTTT.

The rearrangement joins TRBV6-5 to TRBJ1-4; 8 positions agree with TRBD1. Germline-derived CDR1 and CDR2 are MNHEY and SVGAGI. V was clipped by 5 bases and J by 8 bases; unmatched bases: 7. The CDR3 spans 14 residues. Written as DNA, the CDR3 is TGTGCCAGCAGTGAATGGGGGACAGGCGAAAAACTGTTTTTT. This encodes CASSEWGTGEKLFF.

The count of this clone is one. The chain carries TRBV19 and TRBJ2-1, with D unclear. Germline CDR1 reads LNHDA; CDR2 reads SQIVND (reference sequence). Trimming stripped 5 bases from V and 5 bases from J, with 10 bases between. This CDR3 spans 13 amino acids. CDR3 coding DNA: TGTGCCAGTAGTGTTGGCAGGAACAATGAGCAGTTCTTC. Its translation is CASSVGRNNEQFF.

The chain employs TRBV4-2 and TRBJ1-2; the match to TRBD1 covers 9 bases. Germline lookup yields CDR1 LGHNA and CDR2 YNFKEQ. CDR3 length: 15 residues. With 0 bases clipped from V and 2 bases from J, the junction kept 1 base outside the gene matches. Here the CDR3 DNA reads TGTGCCAGCAGCCAAGAGGGGACAGGGAACTATGGCTACACCTTC. As protein: CASSQEGTGNYGYTF.

Concerning this clone: Mismatch with germline at one junction end may stem from a read error. The J gene is TRBJ2-7, the V gene TRBV7-7; tentatively, D is TRBD2 (6 bases). Germline V gene data show CDR1 as SSHAT and CDR2 as FNYEAQ (reference sequence). This CDR3 comprises 16 residues. The CDR3 spells CASSLVEAGTCYEQYF. The CDR3 DNA sequence: TGTGCTAGCAGCTTAGTCGAGGCGGGGACCTGCTACGAGCAGTACTTC.

V and J are TRBV7-9 and TRBJ2-5; tentatively, D is TRBD2 (6 bases). CDR1 is SEHNR, CDR2 FQNEAQ, per germline (reference sequence). V lost 2 bases and J lost 2, with 9 bases in between. This CDR3 region has 14 residues. The DNA of the CDR3 is TGTGCCAGCAGCTTATGGGAGGCACAAGAGACCCAGTACTTC. Its protein is CASSLWEAQETQYF.

The chain couples TRBV19 to TRBJ2-1; 9 positions match TRBD2. The CDR3 length is 15 residues. CDR1 is LNHDA, CDR2 SQIVND, per germline (reference sequence). Losses at the gene ends were 3 bases for V and 6 bases for J; bases not matched to a gene: 6. The CDR3 nucleotides read TGTGCCAGTAGTATTAGCGGGAGTGGTTTCAATGAGCAGTTCTTC. Translating gives CASSISGSGFNEQFF.

The J gene is TRBJ2-5, the V gene TRBV18; tentative D call: TRBD2 (6 bases). Between the trimmed V and J ends, which lost 3 bases and 4 bases, there was a span of 15 bases. The length of the CDR3 is 15 residues. Per the germline V gene, CDR1 is KGHSH and CDR2 is LQKENI. The CDR3 nucleotides are TGTGCCAGCTCACCGATGACGGGAGCGACAGAGACCCAGTACTTC. Amino acids: CASSPMTGATETQYF.

This clone was seen a handful of times. The chain employs TRBV28 and TRBJ2-5; 10 nucleotides line up with TRBD2. V trimming: 2 bases; J trimming: 1 base; junction bases outside the gene matches: 7. Per the germline V gene, CDR1 is MDHEN and CDR2 is SYDVKM. The CDR3 covers 17 residues. The CDR3: CASSLGSLAGAQETQYF. The CDR3 DNA is TGTGCCAGCAGTTTAGGCTCCCTAGCGGGGGCCCAAGAGACCCAGTACTTC.

The chain carries TRBV11-2 and TRBJ1-4, with 7 positions matching TRBD1. The CDR3 sequence is 15 residues long. With V trimmed by 5 bases and J by 5 bases, 8 bases remained unmatched. Germline CDR1 and CDR2: SGHAT and FQNNGV. CDR3 bases: TGTGCCAGCAGCCCTCGGGACAGCGTGAATGAAAAACTGTTTTTT. It codes for CASSPRDSVNEKLFF.

The genes are TRBV9 and TRBJ2-1; D remains unclear. This CDR3 spans 14 amino acids. Trimming removed 0 bases at V and 6 bases at J, with 10 bases between. The germline CDR1 and CDR2 sequences are SGDLS and YYNGEE. CDR3 in amino acids: CASSVAPSSNEQFF. The CDR3 DNA reads as TGTGCCAGCAGCGTAGCTCCCAGTTCCAATGAGCAGTTCTTC.

V gene TRBV9 combines with J gene TRBJ1-1; 7 bases are a match to TRBD1. Losses at the gene ends were 1 base for V and 4 bases for J; bases not matched to a gene: 4. Germline V gene sequence: CDR1 SGDLS, CDR2 YYNGEE. This CDR3 is built from 14 residues. The CDR3 protein is CASSVPRDSTEAFF. DNA of the CDR3: TGTGCCAGCAGCGTACCCCGGGACAGCACTGAAGCTTTCTTT. The variable domain in full, completed from reference TRBV9 and TRBJ1-1, reads DSGVTQTPKHLITATGQRVTLRCSPRSGDLSVYWYQQSLDQGLQFLIQYYNGEERAKGNILERFSAQQFPDLHSELNLSSLELGDSALYFCASSVPRDSTEAFFGQGTRLTVV.